This T cell receptor (beta chain) was recorded in a study of CD8 T cells in ankylosing spondylitis. CDR1 is SNHLY and CDR2 is FYNNEI in the germline V gene. V shed 7 bases, J shed 7 bases, and the junction held 2 bases outside the gene matches. There are 12 residues in the CDR3. Whole-study results and caveats: Significant enrichment of disease-linked clones was reportedly seen in matched ankylosing spondylitis synovial fluid.

TCRdb used MiXCR to reprocess the 5' RACE reads, holding one entry per CDR3 protein. The sample lists tens of thousands of distinct CDR3 sequences, 6.2% seen once, with approximately 5% in the top ten. Points on this clonotype: Its antigen remains unknown.

The TCR sequence derives from a male donor with ankylosing spondylitis. The rearrangement links TRBV2 to TRBJ1-5; TRBD1 agrees at 9 bases. The sample comprised synovial fluid, either unsorted or a sorted T cell fraction (not recorded which). CDR3 nucleotides: TGTGCCAGCAAAGGACAGGGGCAGCCCCAGCATTTT. Translating gives CASKGQGQPQHF. Based on the CDR3 plus reference TRBV2 and TRBJ1-5, the full variable domain is EPEVTQTPSHQVTQMGQEVILRCVPISNHLYFYWYRQILGQKVEFLVSFYNNEISEKSEIFDDQFSVERPDGSNFTLKIRSTKLEDSAMYFCASKGQGQPQHFGDGTRLSIL.